This T cell receptor (beta chain) is drawn from a study of cytomegalovirus exposure and HLA in healthy donors. Points from the study as a whole: Reportedly, diagnosis of cytomegalovirus status by the classifier showed high specificity and sensitivity. In vitro confirmation showed a few CMV-associated chains to be CMV antigen specific. Exclusion as indistinguishable affected some V segments, including TRBV6-2 and TRBV6-3.

PCR primers comprised 60 Vbeta and 13 Jbeta primers. Libraries were prepared by immunoSEQ multiplex PCR; TCRdb keeps only in-frame clonotypes and omits some of them. The sample includes about 130,000 clones, about 74% of them seen just once. Concerning this clone itself: As yet, its antigen is unknown.

Trimming removed 6 bases at V and 1 base at J, with 12 bases between. The germline CDR1 and CDR2 sequences are MDHEN and SYDVKM. The CDR3 is made up of 14 amino acids. Participants comprised healthy donors of bone marrow. The sequencing input was PBMCs. The receptor's source is a man aged 18 to 29 in good health and CMV-seropositive. The chain combines TRBV28 with TRBJ1-2; D is unclear. DNA for the CDR3: TGTGCCAGCAGGCGACAATTACTTAACTATGGCTACACCTTC. It translates to CASRRQLLNYGYTF.